The 4 T cell receptor beta chains below were found in one sample sequenced in a study of naive and memory T cell subsets. Both TRBC1 and TRBC2 were covered by a beta constant-region primer of two equimolar oligonucleotides. Ligated cDNA was amplified by four rounds of PCR with nested alpha and beta constant-region primers and SP2. TCRdb reanalysed the UMI-ligation and nested PCR reads using MiXCR and keeps one entry per CDR3 protein. Of around 140,000 distinct CDR3 sequences in the sample, 15% to 20% were seen once. The study, taken as a whole, reports: Naive repertoires, especially CD8, held a few larger clonotypes, possibly memory cells re-expressing CD45RA.

Antigens for these TCRs are unknown. Input material: naive CD8+ T cells from blood. The receptors were sampled from a human donor in good health.

This clonotype was observed a handful of times. The CDR3 nucleotides are TGTGCCAGCAGTGACAGCAATCAGCCCCAGCATTTT. Translating it yields CASSDSNQPQHF. The rearrangement uses TRBV28 and TRBJ1-5; D is unclear. In germline, CDR1 is MDHEN, CDR2 SYDVKM. This CDR3 has 12 amino acids. Trimming took 5 bases from V and 1 from J, leaving 3 bases between them.

The sample holds a few counts of this clonotype. The V gene is TRBV27, the J gene TRBJ1-4, with a tentative D call TRBD1 (6 bases). Trimming took 0 bases from V and 8 from J, leaving 22 bases between them. Germline V CDR1 and CDR2: MNHEY, SMNVEV (reference sequence). The CDR3 has 18 amino acids. The CDR3 DNA reads TGTGCCAGCAGTTTATCTGGGGGGCCCGAACCTCAAGAAGAAAAACTGTTTTTT. It specifies CASSLSGGPEPQEEKLFF.

This clonotype showed up many times. The chain carries TRBV4-1 and TRBJ2-7, with D unresolved. This CDR3 region has 14 residues. Germline loops: CDR1 MGHRA, CDR2 YSYEKL. The V and J ends lost 1 base and 0 bases respectively, with 7 bases between them. In nucleotides, the CDR3 is TGCGCCAGCAGCCAAGTACTCAGCTCCTACGAGCAGTACTTC. The encoded protein is CASSQVLSSYEQYF.

This clonotype was seen a few times. The chain employs TRBV9 and TRBJ2-3; D ambiguous. The CDR3 loop spans 15 amino acids. Germline-derived CDR1 and CDR2 are SGDLS and YYNGEE. With 0 bases removed from V and 2 bases from J, the gap between germline ends came to 10 bases. CDR3 in amino acids: CASSVAGIVTDTQYF. In DNA form, the CDR3 reads TGTGCCAGCAGCGTAGCTGGGATTGTCACAGATACGCAGTATTTT.